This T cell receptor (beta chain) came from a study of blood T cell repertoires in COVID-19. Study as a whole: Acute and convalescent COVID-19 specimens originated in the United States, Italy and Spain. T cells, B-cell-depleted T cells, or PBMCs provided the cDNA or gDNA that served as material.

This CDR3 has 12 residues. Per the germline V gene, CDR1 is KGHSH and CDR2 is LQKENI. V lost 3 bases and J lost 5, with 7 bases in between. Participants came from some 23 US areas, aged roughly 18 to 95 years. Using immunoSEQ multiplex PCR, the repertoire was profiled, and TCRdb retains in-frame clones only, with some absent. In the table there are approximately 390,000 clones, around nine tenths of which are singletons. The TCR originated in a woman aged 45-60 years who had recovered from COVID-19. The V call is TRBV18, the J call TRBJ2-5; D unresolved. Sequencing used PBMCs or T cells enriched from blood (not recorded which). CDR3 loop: CASSPLRETQYF. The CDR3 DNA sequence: TGTGCCAGCTCACCCCTCCGGGAGACCCAGTACTTC.